A single sample is the source of the 11 T cell receptor beta chains below, sequenced in a study of blood T cell repertoires in COVID-19 (TCRdb year 2020). The library came from the immunoSEQ multiplex PCR assay. Entries here come from immuneACCESS through TCRdb and include only in-frame sequences with V and J called. Some clones fail to appear in such tables; in the studies checked, an unresolved V gene covers under half of the shortfall, and the cause of the remainder is unknown. This sample lists over 150,000 clones; roughly 84% were detected once. The top ten clonotypes cover more than 1% of the sample. Input material: peripheral blood. The receptors come from a man aged 35-49 years with acute or convalescent COVID-19.

The rearrangement joins TRBV5-8 to TRBJ2-3; the D gene is possibly TRBD2 (7 bases). The CDR3 has 14 amino acids. The V and J ends lost 0 bases and 5 bases respectively, with 10 bases between them. The germline CDR1 and CDR2 sequences are SGHTS and YDEGEE. In DNA form, the CDR3 reads TGTGCCAGCAGCTTGGACAGGGAGGGAGATACGCAGTATTTT. It codes for CASSLDREGDTQYF.

The chain employs TRBV9 and TRBJ1-3; 10 bases align to TRBD1. Germline CDR1 reads SGDLS; CDR2 reads YYNGEE. Germline trimming cut 0 bases from V and 2 bases from J; bases unmatched to any gene: 5. CDR3 size: 17 residues. The chain's CDR3 is CASSVDPGQGAGNTIYF. The CDR3 coding sequence is TGTGCCAGCAGCGTAGATCCCGGACAGGGGGCTGGAAACACCATATATTTT.

This clone was counted a few times. The chain employs TRBV2 and TRBJ1-1; D possibly corresponds to TRBD1 (6 bases). The germline gives CDR1 SNHLY, CDR2 FYNNEI. This CDR3 is 14 amino acids long. Trimming left V 6 bases short and J 0 bases short, with 11 bases between. CDR3: CASSTTGLNTEAFF. The CDR3, as DNA: TGTGCCAGCAGCACTACAGGGCTGAACACTGAAGCTTTCTTT.

The chain employs TRBV19 and TRBJ2-1; D is unclear. CDR1 and CDR2 (germline): LNHDA, SQIVND (reference sequence). V was clipped by 4 bases and J by 7 bases, with 11 bases between them. The CDR3 is 13 amino acids. The CDR3 reads CASSKTLLNEQFF. The CDR3 DNA sequence: TGTGCCAGTAGTAAAACCCTGCTAAATGAGCAGTTCTTC.

This chain links TRBV14 with TRBJ2-3, with D possibly TRBD2 on 6 matching bases. Germline CDR1 reads SGHDN; CDR2 reads FVKESK. The CDR3 length is 15 residues. V lost 1 base to trimming and J lost 0 bases, with 8 bases between them. Here the CDR3 DNA reads TGTGCCAGCAGCCAAGTTGGGGGGAGCACAGATACGCAGTATTTT. The encoded protein is CASSQVGGSTDTQYF.

The chain uses TRBV2 and TRBJ2-3, with 9 bases matching TRBD1. V lost 6 bases and J lost 7; bases outside the gene matches: 11. Germline V gene lookup returns CDR1 SNHLY and CDR2 FYNNEI. The CDR3 extends over 15 amino acids. CDR3 sequence reads: CASSPAGTGWYTQYF. The CDR3 coding sequence is TGTGCCAGCAGCCCGGCCGGGACAGGGTGGTATACGCAGTATTTT.

V is TRBV30 and J is TRBJ1-2; D call uncertain. V was clipped by 2 bases and J by 8 bases, with 12 bases between them. CDR3 size: 12 residues. Per germline, CDR1 GTSNPN and CDR2 SVGIG (reference sequence). The CDR3 sequence: CAWSPRGIGYTF. CDR3 bases: TGTGCCTGGAGTCCCCGGGGTATCGGCTACACCTTC.

The chain couples TRBV5-4 to TRBJ2-5; the match to TRBD2 covers 11 bases. This CDR3 has 15 amino acids. The V gene end was trimmed by 4 bases and the J gene end by 5 bases; junction bases not matched to a gene: 7. Germline CDR1 is SGHNT and CDR2 is YYREEE (reference sequence). CDR3 coding DNA: TGTGCCAGCAGCCTCACTAGCGGGGGTAGTGAGACCCAGTACTTC. It specifies CASSLTSGGSETQYF.

This clone was seen once. This chain joins TRBV7-2 and TRBJ1-1; no firm D call. Trimming cost V 3 bases and J 9 bases, with 14 bases left between them. This CDR3 spans 13 amino acids. Germline values: CDR1 SGHTA, CDR2 FQGNSA. The CDR3 DNA sequence: TGTGCCAGCAGCTTGGACCCCGCGGGCAAAGCTTTCTTT. This translates into CASSLDPAGKAFF.

The chain uses TRBV6-2 or TRBV6-3 and TRBJ1-6; perhaps TRBD1 as D (6 bases). The CDR3 runs 17 residues. Germline CDR1 and CDR2: MNHEY and SVGEGT. The V gene lost 4 bases and the J gene lost 2 bases, with 15 bases spanning the gap. The chain's CDR3 is CASSSGGGRTYNSPLHF. Here the CDR3 DNA reads TGTGCCAGCAGTTCAGGCGGGGGCAGGACCTATAATTCACCCCTCCACTTT.

The chain has TRBV28 and TRBJ1-4; D might be TRBD1 (5 bases). CDR1 and CDR2 (germline): MDHEN, SYDVKM. There are 14 residues in the CDR3. Trimming took off 5 bases at V and 5 bases at J, with 12 bases between the two ends. CDR3 in amino acids: CASSAPGGNEKLFF. CDR3 sequence (DNA): TGTGCCAGCAGTGCCCCGGGGGGGAATGAAAAACTGTTTTTT.